One and the same sample provided the 25 T cell receptor beta chains below, sequenced in a study of CD8 T cells in ankylosing spondylitis. TCRdb re-called the 5' RACE reads through MiXCR, storing one row per CDR3 protein. The sample includes over 700,000 distinct CDR3 sequences, 15% to 20% seen only once; the top ten take about a fifth. These receptors' targets are unknown. Study results and caveats: For ankylosing spondylitis blood, a TCR beta motif of several highly homologous variants appeared characteristic.

The sequencing sample was made of blood, either unsorted or a sorted T cell fraction (not recorded which). The receptors were sampled from a male donor with ankylosing spondylitis.

The sample holds a few counts of this clonotype. The V gene is TRBV5-1, the J gene TRBJ2-7; no definite D call. Germline-derived CDR1 and CDR2 are SGHRS and YFSETQ. The CDR3 is 15 residues long. V gave up 4 bases and J gave up 2 bases, with 16 bases separating them. The CDR3 nucleotides read TGCGCCAGCAGCGTAGATACAGCATCTGCCTACGAGCAGTACTTC. It codes for CASSVDTASAYEQYF.

This clonotype was recorded a few times. V gene TRBV7-9 combines with J gene TRBJ1-4; 7 bases fit TRBD1. Germline lookup yields CDR1 SEHNR and CDR2 FQNEAQ (reference sequence). The J segment lost 7 bases and the V segment lost 5 bases, leaving 7 bases of the junction unmatched. The length of the CDR3 is 14 residues. The CDR3 protein is CASSVQGSGEKLFF. The CDR3 nucleotides are TGTGCCAGCAGCGTACAGGGGAGTGGTGAAAAACTGTTTTTT.

This clonotype was counted only a few times. This chain joins TRBV6-1 and TRBJ1-2; TRBD1 might be the D (5 bases). The CDR3 loop spans 17 amino acids. The V gene's germline CDR1 is MNHNS and CDR2 SASEGT. The V gene lost 5 bases and the J gene lost 1 base, with 20 bases spanning the gap. The CDR3 sequence: CASSLTRDSSDNYGYTF. CDR3 coding DNA: TGTGCCAGCAGTCTAACGCGTGACAGCTCGGATAACTATGGCTACACCTTC.

This clonotype was observed a few times. This chain joins TRBV12-3 or TRBV12-4 and TRBJ2-5; perhaps TRBD2 as D (5 bases). With 5 bases removed from V and 2 bases from J, the gap between germline ends came to 12 bases. The CDR3 is made up of 14 amino acids. CDR3 sequence: CASSTTMEQETQYF. The CDR3 region has the DNA TGTGCCAGCAGTACGACTATGGAGCAAGAGACCCAGTACTTC.

The chain joins TRBV21-1 to TRBJ2-6; the table calls TRBD1, which could not be checked here. TRBV21-1 is a documented pseudogene. CDR3 length: 19 amino acids. The CDR3 loop reads CASSKVRAGGLTGANVLTF. Here the CDR3 DNA reads TGTGCCAGCAGCAAAGTTAGGGCAGGGGGCTTGACTGGGGCCAACGTCCTGACTTTC.

This clonotype was detected many times. V is TRBV5-1 and J is TRBJ1-5, with TRBD1 matching over 8 bases. This CDR3 contains 14 residues. Germline V lookup: CDR1 SGHRS, CDR2 YFSETQ. J was trimmed by 8 bases and V by 4 bases; bases with no gene match: 8. Written as DNA, the CDR3 is TGCGCCAGCAGCCCCCGACAGGGGATGGAGCCCCAGCATTTT. Translating it yields CASSPRQGMEPQHF.

In its sample, this clonotype was seen once. The CDR3 region has the DNA TGTGCCAGCAGCTCGGTCCAGACCTCACCCCTCCACTTT. Its protein is CASSSVQTSPLHF. This chain uses TRBV7-9 with TRBJ1-6; no definite D call. The ends were cut back, 4 bases at V and 10 bases at J, with 11 bases in the middle. Germline assignment: CDR1 SEHNR and CDR2 FQNEAQ (reference sequence). This CDR3 region has 13 residues.

This clonotype was seen a handful of times. The chain couples TRBV10-2 to TRBJ1-6, with D hard to call. V lost 3 bases and J 4 bases, leaving 7 bases between the germline ends. The CDR3 has 14 residues. Germline values: CDR1 WSHSY, CDR2 SAAADI. This CDR3 reads CASSDPRYNSPLHF. The CDR3 DNA reads TGCGCCAGCAGTGATCCCCGGTATAATTCACCCCTCCACTTT.

In its sample, this clonotype was seen a few times. The chain recombines TRBV9 with TRBJ1-1; D is possibly TRBD1 (6 bases). CDR1 is SGDLS and CDR2 is YYNGEE in the germline V gene. V gave up 0 bases and J gave up 2 bases, with 11 bases separating them. The CDR3 extends over 15 amino acids. CDR3 protein: CASSVVRGINTEAFF. CDR3 coding DNA: TGTGCCAGCAGCGTAGTAAGGGGGATCAACACTGAAGCTTTCTTT.

J is TRBJ1-1 and V is TRBV20-1; perhaps TRBD1 as D (5 bases). This CDR3 is built from 15 residues. Germline V gene data show CDR1 as DFQATT and CDR2 as SNEGSKA (reference sequence). V was shortened by 3 bases and J by 2 bases, with 16 bases between the two germline ends. The CDR3 sequence: CSASRDGRTNTEAFF. In DNA, the CDR3 is TGCAGTGCTAGTAGGGACGGCAGAACAAACACTGAAGCTTTCTTT.

This sequence joins TRBV2 and TRBJ1-1; D unclear. Trimming removed 4 bases from V and 1 base from J, with 13 bases in between. The CDR3 contains 15 residues. CDR1 and CDR2 (germline): SNHLY, FYNNEI. The CDR3 here is CASSGKGGKNTEAFF. The DNA of the CDR3 is TGTGCCAGCAGTGGGAAGGGAGGGAAGAACACTGAAGCTTTCTTT.

This clonotype is categorized as large (0.1 to 1%). J is TRBJ2-1 and V is TRBV28, with TRBD2 matching over 12 bases. The CDR3 covers 17 residues. The V and J ends lost 1 base and 0 bases, in that order; junction bases with no gene match: 1. CDR1 and CDR2 (germline): MDHEN, SYDVKM. The CDR3 reads CASSLSTSGSSYNEQFF. In nucleotides, the CDR3 is TGTGCCAGCAGTTTATCGACTAGCGGGAGCTCCTACAATGAGCAGTTCTTC.

This chain uses TRBV15 with TRBJ2-5, with 10 positions matching TRBD2. The V gene's germline CDR1 is LNHNV and CDR2 YYDKDF (reference sequence). The CDR3 loop spans 15 amino acids. Trimming removed 5 bases from V and 5 bases from J; junction bases left unmatched: 8. CDR3 in DNA: TGTGCCACCAGCTCTCGGACTAGCGGAATGGAGACCCAGTACTTC. The encoded protein is CATSSRTSGMETQYF.

This clonotype showed up just a few times. CDR3 bases: TGTGCCAGCAGCTTCAGGGGGAGTGGGAATGAGCAGTTCTTC. It codes for CASSFRGSGNEQFF. J is TRBJ2-1 and V is TRBV11-1, with 7 bases matching TRBD1. V was clipped by 3 bases and J by 7 bases; unmatched bases: 6. CDR1 is SGHAT, CDR2 FQDESV, per germline (reference sequence). This CDR3 has 14 residues. Looking up the rest from reference TRBV11-1 and TRBJ2-1 gives the full variable domain: EAEVAQSPRYKITEKSQAVAFWCDPISGHATLYWYRQILGQGPELLVQFQDESVVDDSQLPKDRFSAERLKGVDSTLKIQPAELGDSAMYLCASSFRGSGNEQFFGPGTRLTVL.

In DNA, the CDR3 is TGTGCCAGCAGCCCAGACAGGGACGCCCTACAGTACTTC. Protein sequence: CASSPDRDALQYF. The rearrangement joins TRBV11-2 to TRBJ2-4, with 7 nucleotides matching TRBD1. CDR1 is SGHAT, CDR2 FQNNGV, per germline. V was pared by 5 bases and J by 13 bases, with 11 bases of the junction left unmatched. CDR3 length: 13 amino acids.

There are a few counts of this clonotype. This chain uses TRBV2 with TRBJ2-2; 7 nucleotides align to TRBD2. J gave up 2 bases and V 2 bases, and 8 bases lay outside the gene matches. This CDR3 has 17 residues. From germline, CDR1 is SNHLY and CDR2 FYNNEI. CDR3 nucleotides: TGTGCCAGCAGTGAACCGTTGGGGGGGTCAAACACCGGGGAGCTGTTTTTT. This gives the protein CASSEPLGGSNTGELFF.

This clonotype was counted a few times. The CDR3 DNA is TGCGCCAGCAGCCAAGTCCGGGGGGATTCCTACGAGCAGTACTTC. Encoded protein: CASSQVRGDSYEQYF. This chain joins TRBV4-3 and TRBJ2-7, with 7 bases identical to TRBD2. V lost 1 base and J lost 1; bases outside the gene matches: 4. Germline V gives CDR1 LGHNA, CDR2 YSLEER. The CDR3 extends over 15 amino acids.

This clonotype was seen at least ten times. The V call is TRBV27, the J call TRBJ2-1, with 9 bases that match TRBD2. Germline CDR1 MNHEY, CDR2 SMNVEV (reference sequence). V shed 0 bases and J 5 bases; nucleotides not matched to a gene: 5. CDR3 length: 16 residues. CDR3 DNA sequence: TGTGCCAGCAGTTTATCGGGCGGGAGGGGTGACAATGAGCAGTTCTTC. It specifies CASSLSGGRGDNEQFF.

This clonotype showed up just a few times. The V and J genes are TRBV28 and TRBJ2-5, with TRBD1 identical over 7 bases. Germline V CDR1 and CDR2: MDHEN, SYDVKM. After removal of 7 bases from V and 5 bases from J, the junction contained 10 bases not matched to a gene. This CDR3 has 14 residues. The CDR3 DNA reads as TGTGCCAGCATCGCGACAGGGTCGGATGAGACCCAGTACTTC. Translated: CASIATGSDETQYF.

This chain connects TRBV6-2 or TRBV6-3 to TRBJ1-1, with D possibly being TRBD1 (5 bases). Germline CDR1 reads MNHEY; CDR2 reads SVGEGT. The ends were cut back, 6 bases at V and 3 bases at J, with 17 bases in the middle. The CDR3 loop spans 15 amino acids. CDR3 in amino acids: CASSPKGARDTEAFF. CDR3 DNA: TGTGCCAGCAGCCCCAAAGGGGCGAGGGACACTGAAGCTTTCTTT.

This clonotype was observed a few times. The chain combines TRBV5-1 with TRBJ2-7, with 7 nucleotides matching TRBD1. The V gene's germline CDR1 is SGHRS and CDR2 YFSETQ. V lost 1 base, J lost 5 bases, and 9 bases stayed unmatched. The CDR3 consists of 15 residues. CDR3 coding DNA: TGCGCCAGCAGCTTGAGGGGGCTGAATTATCACGAGCAGTACTTC. This translates into CASSLRGLNYHEQYF.

This clonotype was seen ten or more times. The chain is built from TRBV4-2 and TRBJ1-2; 8 bases are shared with TRBD1. V lost 5 bases to trimming and J lost 8 bases; unmatched junction nucleotides: 16. CDR1 and CDR2 (germline): LGHNA, YNFKEQ. This CDR3 is 16 amino acids long. CDR3 in DNA: TGTGCCAGCAGCGCAGGAGCTTCAGGGGGCGTGGGGGGCTACACCTTC. Its translation: CASSAGASGGVGGYTF.

This clonotype turned up a few times. A much more abundant neighbour one base away suggests this may be a read error. The V call is TRBV7-3, the J call TRBJ1-1; 7 bases map to TRBD1. The CDR3 contains 15 residues. Trimming at V came to 5 bases and at J to 0 bases, leaving 6 bases not matched to a gene. Germline loops: CDR1 SGHTA, CDR2 FQGTGA. The CDR3, as DNA: TGTGCCAGCAGCCCCCTGACAGGGATGAACACTGAAGCTTTCTTT. As protein: CASSPLTGMNTEAFF.

This clonotype was picked up a small number of times. The J gene is TRBJ1-5, the V gene TRBV7-9; D is unclear. This CDR3 has 14 amino acids. Deletions cut 3 bases from V and 1 base from J, with 7 bases between. Germline V CDR1 and CDR2: SEHNR, FQNEAQ (reference sequence). For the CDR3, the DNA is TGTGCCAGCAGCTTTGAGGGAAGCAATCAGCCCCAGCATTTT. This codes for CASSFEGSNQPQHF.

Note on this clonotype: A read error may explain this, as a much larger clone is one base away. The chain has TRBV20-1 and TRBJ1-1; D unclear. Per the germline V gene, CDR1 is DFQATT and CDR2 is SNEGSKA (reference sequence). The length of the CDR3 is 16 residues. The CDR3: CCARDLTRGMNTEAFF. The CDR3 coding sequence is TGCTGTGCTAGAGATCTCACACGAGGGATGAACACTGAAGCTTTCTTT.